This TCR beta chain was sequenced in a study of response to subunit inactivated influenza vaccine. The CDR3 loop spans 15 amino acids. CDR1 is DFQATT and CDR2 is SNEGSKA in the germline V gene (reference sequence). V was shortened by 5 bases and J by 0 bases, with 15 bases between the two germline ends. One entry per CDR3 protein results from TCRdb running MiXCR on the RT-PCR reads. The sample has about 700,000 distinct CDR3 sequences; 14% are singletons. This clonotype has only a few counts. The chain is built from TRBV20-1 and TRBJ2-3; D may be TRBD1 (5 bases). This specimen consisted of PBMCs from blood, obtained 14 to 15 days before vaccination. The TCR was taken from a man between 45 and 60 years old who received an inactivated influenza vaccine. The chain's CDR3 is CSAGWGGSSTDTQYF. CDR3 DNA sequence: TGCAGTGCTGGGTGGGGCGGCTCTAGCACAGATACGCAGTATTTT.